One sample yielded the 24 T cell receptor beta chains listed below, sequenced in a study of T cell clones after liver transplantation. Produced via immunoSEQ multiplex PCR; TCRdb's table is partial and in-frame only. The table includes over 50,000 clones, roughly 84% detected once. Material: CD4+ T cells from blood, obtained before liver transplant. The source is a human donor who received a liver transplant.

Concerning this clone: At one end the junction does not follow the germline gene, possibly because of a read error. V usage is TRBV7-7 and J usage is TRBJ2-2; D unresolved. This CDR3 is 13 amino acids long. CDR1 is SSHAT, CDR2 FNYEAQ, per germline (reference sequence). The CDR3 coding sequence is TGTGCTAGCAGCGTCCGCGCGGCCGGGGAGCTGTTTTTT. It specifies CASSVRAAGELFF.

The CDR3 DNA is TGTGCCAGCAGTTTGGGACAGAGCACCGGGGAGCTGTTTTTT. Amino acid sequence: CASSLGQSTGELFF. The chain combines TRBV28 with TRBJ2-2, with 7 nucleotides matching TRBD1. The CDR3 has 14 residues. V shed 3 bases, J shed 4 bases, and the junction held 2 bases outside the gene matches. From germline, CDR1 is MDHEN and CDR2 SYDVKM.

The chain carries TRBV9 and TRBJ2-6, with D perhaps matching TRBD1 (5 bases). Germline assignment: CDR1 SGDLS and CDR2 YYNGEE. V was shortened by 5 bases and J by 2 bases, with 11 bases between the two germline ends. CDR3 length: 15 amino acids. CDR3 amino acids: CASRSGQPGANVLTF. The CDR3 bases are TGTGCCAGCAGGTCAGGGCAGCCTGGGGCCAACGTCCTGACTTTC.

By share, this clone ranks as medium-sized. V gene TRBV14 combines with J gene TRBJ1-5, with unresolved D. CDR1 is SGHDN and CDR2 is FVKESK in the germline V gene. This CDR3 is built from 13 residues. The ends were cut back, 0 bases at V and 7 bases at J, with 7 bases in the middle. The CDR3 DNA follows: TGTGCCAGCAGCCAAGAACTCGGGCAGCCCCAGCATTTT. Its protein is CASSQELGQPQHF.

This chain connects TRBV4-3 to TRBJ2-3; 14 bases are shared with TRBD2. Germline assignment: CDR1 LGHNA and CDR2 YSLEER. This CDR3 spans 19 amino acids. The junction had 13 bases not matched to a gene; V was cut back by 2 bases and J by 6 bases. In DNA, the CDR3 is TGCGCCAGCAGCCAAACGTCCGGGACTAGCGGGGGTCTTAGGGATACGCAGTATTTT. Residues: CASSQTSGTSGGLRDTQYF.

In its sample, this clone was seen once. V and J are TRBV25-1 and TRBJ2-2; D is uncertain. V was pared by 1 base and J by 4 bases, with 7 bases between. The CDR3 runs 14 residues. Germline V lookup: CDR1 MGHDK, CDR2 SYGVNS. CDR3 sequence (DNA): TGTGCCAGCAGTGAATCGGTCTCCACCGGGGAGCTGTTTTTT. The encoded protein is CASSESVSTGELFF. The full variable domain, completed using reference TRBV25-1 and TRBJ2-2, is EADIYQTPRYLVIGTGKKITLECSQTMGHDKMYWYQQDPGMELHLIHYSYGVNSTEKGDLSSESTVSRIRTEHFPLTLESARPSHTSQYLCASSESVSTGELFFGEGSRLTVL.

In this sample, this clone turned up a few times. The V gene is TRBV11-3, the J gene TRBJ2-7; the D gene is possibly TRBD2 (5 bases). The CDR3 totals 13 residues. V lost 5 bases and J 3 bases, leaving 11 bases between the germline ends. The germline CDR1 and CDR2 sequences are SGHNT and YENEEA. The CDR3 sequence is CASSRGRDYEQYF. CDR3 nucleotide sequence: TGTGCCAGCAGCCGAGGACGGGACTACGAGCAGTACTTC.

The chain recombines TRBV23-1 with TRBJ2-4; D is possibly TRBD1 or TRBD2 (6 bases each). TRBV23-1 is reported as an ORF; its role is uncertain. V dropped 7 bases and J dropped 14 bases, with 24 bases sitting between them. CDR3 length: 14 residues. Written as DNA, the CDR3 is TGCGCCAGCACCTTCACGAAGGGGGGCCCTCTGGAGTACTTC. Translating gives CASTFTKGGPLEYF.

V is TRBV14 and J is TRBJ2-1; the D is unclear. V was shortened by 4 bases and J by 4 bases, with 8 bases between the two germline ends. CDR1 and CDR2 (germline): SGHDN, FVKESK. The CDR3 is 13 amino acids. DNA of the CDR3: TGTGCCAGCAGCCTTGGACGTTACAATGAGCAGTTCTTC. It is translated as CASSLGRYNEQFF.

This clone was picked up one time. The chain joins TRBV19 to TRBJ1-1; D gene uncertain. The CDR3 totals 13 residues. V shed 5 bases and J shed 1 base, with 8 bases lying between them. Germline CDR1 is LNHDA and CDR2 is SQIVND (reference sequence). CDR3 residues: CASSLGKNTEAFF. The CDR3 DNA reads as TGTGCCAGTAGTCTCGGCAAGAACACTGAAGCTTTCTTT.

The chain couples TRBV11-1 to TRBJ2-3; 10 bases match TRBD2. J was trimmed by 6 bases and V by 4 bases; bases with no gene match: 10. CDR3 size: 16 residues. Germline V gene data show CDR1 as SGHAT and CDR2 as FQDESV (reference sequence). The chain's CDR3 is CASSSLNLAGVDTQYF. The CDR3 coding sequence is TGTGCCAGCAGCTCCCTAAACCTAGCGGGGGTGGATACGCAGTATTTT.

This chain joins TRBV27 and TRBJ1-5; D might be TRBD1 (6 bases). Germline assignment: CDR1 MNHEY and CDR2 SMNVEV (reference sequence). Trimming cost V 6 bases and J 6 bases, with 18 bases left between them. This CDR3 is built from 15 residues. DNA of the CDR3: TGTGCCAGCAGCCCTAGACAGGCCTTGGGTCAGCCCCAGCATTTT. This gives the protein CASSPRQALGQPQHF.

This clone appeared a single time. V gene TRBV7-2 combines with J gene TRBJ2-1; 11 positions match TRBD2. The germline CDR1 and CDR2 sequences are SGHTA and FQGNSA. The CDR3 is 16 amino acids. Trimming took 5 bases from V and 3 from J; bases not matched to a gene: 6. The CDR3 loop is CASSPTGTSGYNEQFF. The DNA of the CDR3 is TGTGCCAGCAGCCCAACCGGGACTAGCGGCTACAATGAGCAGTTCTTC.

This clone was detected only once. This chain connects TRBV7-2 to TRBJ2-7; D remains unclear. From germline, CDR1 is SGHTA and CDR2 FQGNSA. CDR3 length: 12 residues. V lost 3 bases, J lost 4 bases, and 7 bases lay in between. This chain's CDR3 is CASSFTVYEQYF. CDR3 DNA sequence: TGTGCCAGCAGCTTTACAGTATACGAGCAGTACTTC.

The sample holds a few counts of this clone. The V call is TRBV11-2, the J call TRBJ2-5; 16 bases line up with TRBD2. V was pared by 5 bases and J by 5 bases, with 5 bases of the junction left unmatched. CDR1 SGHAT and CDR2 FQNNGV come from the germline V gene. CDR3 length: 16 amino acids. CDR3 amino acids: CASSTGLAGGPETQYF. CDR3 nucleotide sequence: TGTGCCAGCAGCACGGGACTAGCGGGGGGGCCGGAGACCCAGTACTTC.

CDR3 amino acids: CASSPSGGNYNEQFF. CDR3 nucleotide sequence: TGTGCCAGCAGCCCCAGCGGGGGGAACTACAATGAGCAGTTCTTC. The chain recombines TRBV9 with TRBJ2-1, with 9 bases that match TRBD2. Germline loops: CDR1 SGDLS, CDR2 YYNGEE. The CDR3 totals 15 residues. The junction had 5 bases not matched to a gene; V was cut back by 4 bases and J by 3 bases.

With regard to this clone: Sequence at one end of the junction differs from germline and may be a read error. V usage is TRBV6-5 and J usage is TRBJ2-3; D gene ambiguous. The length of the CDR3 is 14 residues. Germline loops: CDR1 MNHEY, CDR2 SVGAGI. CDR3 coding DNA: TGTGCCAGCGGGTCGGCTCCGCCGCTGAGAGCCGACTTTTTT. This codes for CASGSAPPLRADFF.

The chain couples TRBV7-2 to TRBJ1-1, with D hard to call. Trimming removed 9 bases at V and 6 bases at J, with 17 bases between. From germline, CDR1 is SGHTA and CDR2 FQGNSA. This CDR3 comprises 13 residues. CDR3 region: CASELNPPAEAFF. CDR3 DNA sequence: TGTGCCAGTGAACTAAACCCTCCGGCTGAAGCTTTCTTT.

This chain uses TRBV9 with TRBJ1-2; no clear D. V lost 0 bases and J 7 bases, leaving 19 bases between the germline ends. Germline V gives CDR1 SGDLS, CDR2 YYNGEE. The CDR3 contains 16 residues. CDR3 nucleotides: TGTGCCAGCAGCGTAGGGGCTCCTGGTTGGGGTAGTGGCTACACCTTC. This gives the protein CASSVGAPGWGSGYTF.

This chain connects TRBV18 to TRBJ2-6; 11 bases line up with TRBD2. V was pared by 4 bases and J by 0 bases, with 5 bases of the junction left unmatched. The germline CDR1 and CDR2 sequences are KGHSH and LQKENI. The CDR3 loop spans 18 amino acids. This CDR3 reads CASSRTGTSGSGANVLTF. CDR3 coding DNA: TGTGCCAGCTCACGCACCGGGACTAGCGGCTCTGGGGCCAACGTCCTGACTTTC.

The chain links TRBV11-1 to TRBJ1-1; D not certain. V lost 5 bases, J lost 1 base, and 8 bases lay in between. This CDR3 contains 13 residues. CDR1 and CDR2 (germline): SGHAT, FQDESV (reference sequence). For the CDR3, the DNA is TGTGCCAGCAGCGATACACGGAACACTGAAGCTTTCTTT. Its protein product is CASSDTRNTEAFF.

The J gene is TRBJ2-2, the V gene TRBV6-5; possible D gene TRBD2, 5 bases. Per germline, CDR1 MNHEY and CDR2 SVGAGI. The CDR3 runs 14 residues. V was shortened by 6 bases and J by 5 bases, with 13 bases between the two germline ends. The CDR3 DNA reads as TGTGCCAGCAGCCTCCGACTACAAACCGGGGAGCTGTTTTTT. Encoded protein: CASSLRLQTGELFF.

The gene calls are TRBV7-2 and TRBJ2-2, with a tentative D call TRBD2 (5 bases). In germline, CDR1 is SGHTA, CDR2 FQGNSA. The ends were cut back, 1 base at V and 3 bases at J, with 6 bases in the middle. The CDR3 runs 14 residues. The CDR3 loop is CASSLGTDTGELFF. As DNA, the CDR3 is TGTGCCAGCAGCTTAGGGACTGACACCGGGGAGCTGTTTTTT. Full variable domain (remainder filled in from reference TRBV7-2 and TRBJ2-2): GAGVSQSPSNKVTEKGKDVELRCDPISGHTALYWYRQSLGQGLEFLIYFQGNSAPDKSGLPSDRFSAERTGGSVSTLTIQRTQQEDSAVYLCASSLGTDTGELFFGEGSRLTVL.

The rearrangement links TRBV9 to TRBJ1-1; no clear D. V shed 4 bases and J shed 4 bases, with 8 bases lying between them. The germline V gene encodes CDR1 SGDLS and CDR2 YYNGEE. This CDR3 contains 12 residues. CDR3 sequence reads: CASSSGGTEAFF. Here the CDR3 DNA reads TGTGCCAGCAGCAGCGGCGGCACTGAAGCTTTCTTT.